The present entry profiles one T cell receptor beta chain with its context. What it binds is not known. Trimming removed 4 bases from V and 3 bases from J; junction bases left unmatched: 12. The CDR3 loop spans 16 amino acids. CDR1 is SGHRS and CDR2 is YFSETQ in the germline V gene. Naive CD8 cells lacked CD45RO and underwent positive selection for CCR7, leaving out terminally differentiated effector memory CD45RA+ cells. This specimen belongs to a study of shared clonotypes between healthy human individuals. Study background: There were three CD4 naive, three CD4 memory, two CD8 naive and one CD8 memory plates per donor.

Points from the study as a whole: In four donors, approximately 5% of naive CD4 clonotypes appeared in common. In contrast to clonotypes shared by all four donors, non-shared clonotypes had lower generation probabilities.

TCRdb's copy holds only in-frame clones and misses some; the assay was immunoSEQ multiplex PCR. The data hold under 600,000 clones, with nearly 98% observed a single time. This sequence joins TRBV5-1 and TRBJ1-1; 7 bases map to TRBD1. The receptor was isolated from a man younger than 40 in good health. Sequencing used naive CD8+ T cells sorted from blood. Written as DNA, the CDR3 is TGCGCCAGCAGCCCCCGACAGGGACAGATCGACACTGAAGCTTTCTTT. Its protein is CASSPRQGQIDTEAFF.